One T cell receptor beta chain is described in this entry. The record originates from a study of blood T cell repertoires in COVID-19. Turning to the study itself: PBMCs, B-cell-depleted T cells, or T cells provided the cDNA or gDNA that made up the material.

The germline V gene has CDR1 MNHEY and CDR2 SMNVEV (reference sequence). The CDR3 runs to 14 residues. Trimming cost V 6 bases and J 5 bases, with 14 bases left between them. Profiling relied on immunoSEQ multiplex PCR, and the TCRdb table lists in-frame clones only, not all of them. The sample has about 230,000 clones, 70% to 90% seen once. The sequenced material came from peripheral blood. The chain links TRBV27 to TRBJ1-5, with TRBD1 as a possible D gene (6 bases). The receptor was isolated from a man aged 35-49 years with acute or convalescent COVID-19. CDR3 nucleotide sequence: TGTGCCAGCAGCGAACAGGGATCCTATCAGCCCCAGCATTTT. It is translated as CASSEQGSYQPQHF.